The TCR beta chain under discussion was sequenced for a study of blood T cell repertoires in COVID-19. The assay was immunoSEQ multiplex PCR, and TCRdb's table has in-frame clones only and misses some. Here the sample spans about 92,000 clones, 80% being singletons. Germline loops: CDR1 SGHVS, CDR2 FQNEAQ. This CDR3 has 16 amino acids. After removal of 5 bases from V and 5 bases from J, the junction contained 8 bases not matched to a gene. The V gene is TRBV7-8, the J gene TRBJ2-1; 11 bases line up with TRBD2. Sequencing was done on a sample of peripheral blood. The sequence derives from a woman aged 70-85 years with acute or convalescent COVID-19. CDR3 nucleotide sequence: TGTGCCAGCAGCCAGTACGGGACTAGCGGACACAATGAGCAGTTCTTC. Translating gives CASSQYGTSGHNEQFF.